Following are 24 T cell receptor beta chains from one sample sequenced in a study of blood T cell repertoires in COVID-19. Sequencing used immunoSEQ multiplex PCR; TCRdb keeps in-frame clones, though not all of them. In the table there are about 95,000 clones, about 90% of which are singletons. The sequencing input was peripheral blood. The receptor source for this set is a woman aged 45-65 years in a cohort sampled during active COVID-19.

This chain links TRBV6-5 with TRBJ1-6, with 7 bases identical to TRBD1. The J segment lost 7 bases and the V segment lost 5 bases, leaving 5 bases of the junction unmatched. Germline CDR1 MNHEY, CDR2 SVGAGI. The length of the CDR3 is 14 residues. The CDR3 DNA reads TGTGCCAGCAGTCACCCGGGACAGAATTCACCCCTCCACTTT. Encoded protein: CASSHPGQNSPLHF.

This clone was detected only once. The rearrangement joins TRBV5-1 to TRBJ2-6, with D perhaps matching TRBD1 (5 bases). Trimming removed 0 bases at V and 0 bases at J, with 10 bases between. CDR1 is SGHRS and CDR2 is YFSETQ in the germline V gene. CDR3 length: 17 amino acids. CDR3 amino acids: CASSLGTSSSGANVLTF. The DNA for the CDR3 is TGCGCCAGCAGCTTGGGGACATCAAGCTCTGGGGCCAACGTCCTGACTTTC.

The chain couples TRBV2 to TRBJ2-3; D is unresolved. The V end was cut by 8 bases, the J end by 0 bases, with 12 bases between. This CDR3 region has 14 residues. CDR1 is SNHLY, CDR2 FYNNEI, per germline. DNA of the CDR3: TGTGCCAGCCAGCCACAGATTAGCACAGATACGCAGTATTTT. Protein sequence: CASQPQISTDTQYF.

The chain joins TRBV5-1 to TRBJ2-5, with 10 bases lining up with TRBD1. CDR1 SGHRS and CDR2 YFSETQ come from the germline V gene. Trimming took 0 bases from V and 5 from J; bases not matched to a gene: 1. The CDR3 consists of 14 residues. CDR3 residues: CASSLEGQGETQYF. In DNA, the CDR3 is TGCGCCAGCAGCTTGGAGGGACAGGGGGAGACCCAGTACTTC.

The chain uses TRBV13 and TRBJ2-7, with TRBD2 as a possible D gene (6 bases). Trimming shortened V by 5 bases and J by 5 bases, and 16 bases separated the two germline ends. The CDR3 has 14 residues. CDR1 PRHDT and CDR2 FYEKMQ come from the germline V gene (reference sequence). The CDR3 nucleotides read TGTGCCAGCAGCCGCGGAGGGGCAATGGACGAGCAGTACTTC. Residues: CASSRGGAMDEQYF.

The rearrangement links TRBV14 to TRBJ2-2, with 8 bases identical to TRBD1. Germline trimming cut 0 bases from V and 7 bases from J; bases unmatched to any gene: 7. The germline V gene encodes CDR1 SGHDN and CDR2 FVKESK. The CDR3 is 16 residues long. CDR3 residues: CASSQDKGQVLGELFF. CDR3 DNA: TGTGCCAGCAGCCAAGATAAGGGACAGGTTCTCGGGGAGCTGTTTTTT.

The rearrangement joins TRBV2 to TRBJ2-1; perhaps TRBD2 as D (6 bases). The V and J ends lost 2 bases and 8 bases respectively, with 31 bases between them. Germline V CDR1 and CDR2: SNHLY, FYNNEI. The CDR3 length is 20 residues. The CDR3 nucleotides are TGTGCCAGCAGTGAAACCGGGGGTCGGTGGGGTAGTGGGGTTTCGGATGAGCAGTTCTTC. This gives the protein CASSETGGRWGSGVSDEQFF.

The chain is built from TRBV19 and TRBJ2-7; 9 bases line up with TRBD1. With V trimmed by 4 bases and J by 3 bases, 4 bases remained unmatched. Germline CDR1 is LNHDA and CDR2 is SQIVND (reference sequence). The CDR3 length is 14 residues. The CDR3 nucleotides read TGTGCCAGTAGTACACAGGGGGCAGACTACGAGCAGTACTTC. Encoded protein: CASSTQGADYEQYF.

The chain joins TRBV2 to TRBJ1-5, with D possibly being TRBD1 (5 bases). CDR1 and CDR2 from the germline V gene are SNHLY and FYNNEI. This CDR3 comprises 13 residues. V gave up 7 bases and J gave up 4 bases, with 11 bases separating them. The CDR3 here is CASTGHGNQPQHF. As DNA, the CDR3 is TGTGCCAGCACCGGACACGGGAATCAGCCCCAGCATTTT.

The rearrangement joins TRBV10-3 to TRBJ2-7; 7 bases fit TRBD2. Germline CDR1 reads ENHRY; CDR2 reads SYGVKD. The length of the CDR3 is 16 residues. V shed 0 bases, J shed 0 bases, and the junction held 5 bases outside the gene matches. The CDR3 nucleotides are TGTGCCATCAGTGAGTCCCTAGCGGCGATCTCCTACGAGCAGTACTTC. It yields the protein CAISESLAAISYEQYF.

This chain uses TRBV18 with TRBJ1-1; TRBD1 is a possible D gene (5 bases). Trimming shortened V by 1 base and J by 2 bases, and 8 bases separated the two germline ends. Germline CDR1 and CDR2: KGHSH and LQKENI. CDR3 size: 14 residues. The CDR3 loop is CASSPLRGNTEAFF. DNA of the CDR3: TGTGCCAGCTCACCACTTAGGGGAAACACTGAAGCTTTCTTT.

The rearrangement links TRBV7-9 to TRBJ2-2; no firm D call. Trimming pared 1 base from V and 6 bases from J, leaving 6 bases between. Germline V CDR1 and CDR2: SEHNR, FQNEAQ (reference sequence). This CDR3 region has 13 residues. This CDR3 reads CASSLELAGELFF. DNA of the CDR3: TGTGCCAGCAGCTTAGAACTTGCCGGGGAGCTGTTTTTT.

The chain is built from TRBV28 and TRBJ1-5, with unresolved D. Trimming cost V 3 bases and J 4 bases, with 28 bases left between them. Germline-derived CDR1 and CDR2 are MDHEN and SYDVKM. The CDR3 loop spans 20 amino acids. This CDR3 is CASSFPWLPLGGRLNQPQHF. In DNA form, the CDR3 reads TGTGCCAGCAGTTTCCCCTGGCTTCCCCTGGGTGGGCGACTAAATCAGCCCCAGCATTTT.

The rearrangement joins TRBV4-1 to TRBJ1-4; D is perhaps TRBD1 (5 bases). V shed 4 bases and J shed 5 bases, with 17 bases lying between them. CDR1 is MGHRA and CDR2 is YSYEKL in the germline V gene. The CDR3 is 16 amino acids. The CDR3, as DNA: TGCGCCAGCAGCCCATCCGAACAGGTTTTAAATGAAAAACTGTTTTTT. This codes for CASSPSEQVLNEKLFF.

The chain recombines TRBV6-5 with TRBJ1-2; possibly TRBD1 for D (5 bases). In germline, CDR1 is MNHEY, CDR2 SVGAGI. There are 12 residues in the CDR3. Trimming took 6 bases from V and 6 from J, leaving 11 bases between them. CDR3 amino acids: CASRGGFNGYTF. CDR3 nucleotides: TGTGCCAGCAGGGGGGGTTTCAATGGCTACACCTTC.

The chain's CDR3 is CASSEGPATNEKLFF. For the CDR3, the DNA is TGCGCCAGCAGTGAGGGGCCAGCAACTAATGAAAAACTGTTTTTT. The chain uses TRBV10-2 and TRBJ1-4; D unresolved. V was pared by 2 bases and J by 0 bases, with 7 bases between. CDR3 length: 15 residues. Per the germline V gene, CDR1 is WSHSY and CDR2 is SAAADI.

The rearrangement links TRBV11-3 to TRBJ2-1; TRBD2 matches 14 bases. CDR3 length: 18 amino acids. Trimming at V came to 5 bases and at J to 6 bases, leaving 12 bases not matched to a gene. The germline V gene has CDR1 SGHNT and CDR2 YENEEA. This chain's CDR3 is CASSSIPGLAGVTNEQFF. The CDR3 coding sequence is TGTGCCAGCAGCAGCATACCGGGACTAGCGGGAGTAACCAATGAGCAGTTCTTC.

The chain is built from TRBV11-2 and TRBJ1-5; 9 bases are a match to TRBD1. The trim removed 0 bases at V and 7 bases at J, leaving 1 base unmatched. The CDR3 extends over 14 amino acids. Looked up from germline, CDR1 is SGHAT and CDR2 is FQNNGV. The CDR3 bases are TGTGCCAGCAGCTTAGAGACAGGGGGGCAGCCCCAGCATTTT. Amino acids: CASSLETGGQPQHF.

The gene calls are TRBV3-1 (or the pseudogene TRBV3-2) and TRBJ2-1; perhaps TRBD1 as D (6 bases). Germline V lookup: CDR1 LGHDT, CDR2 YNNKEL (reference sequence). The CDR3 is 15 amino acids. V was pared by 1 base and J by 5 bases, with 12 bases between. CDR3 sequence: CASSQAGDAHNEQFF. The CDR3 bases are TGTGCCAGCAGCCAAGCAGGGGACGCCCACAATGAGCAGTTCTTC.

The DNA of the CDR3 is TGTGCCAGCAGTTACTCGGGGGCTCGCTACGAGCAGTACTTC. Translating gives CASSYSGARYEQYF. This chain joins TRBV6-5 and TRBJ2-7; the D gene is possibly TRBD1 (6 bases). Trimming stripped 0 bases from V and 3 bases from J, with 9 bases between. The germline V gene encodes CDR1 MNHEY and CDR2 SVGAGI. The CDR3 is 14 residues long.

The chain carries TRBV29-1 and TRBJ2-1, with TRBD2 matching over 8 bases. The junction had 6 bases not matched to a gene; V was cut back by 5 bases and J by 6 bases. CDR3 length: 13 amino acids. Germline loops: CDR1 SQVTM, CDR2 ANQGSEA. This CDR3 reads CSVLGGRFNEQFF. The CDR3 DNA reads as TGCAGCGTTTTGGGCGGGAGGTTCAATGAGCAGTTCTTC.

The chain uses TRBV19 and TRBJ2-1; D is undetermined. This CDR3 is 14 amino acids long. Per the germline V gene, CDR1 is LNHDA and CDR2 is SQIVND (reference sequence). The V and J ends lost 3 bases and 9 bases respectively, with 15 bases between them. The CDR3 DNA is TGTGCCAGTAGTATCCAGATCGCTAGTCGTGAGCAGTTCTTC. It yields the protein CASSIQIASREQFF.

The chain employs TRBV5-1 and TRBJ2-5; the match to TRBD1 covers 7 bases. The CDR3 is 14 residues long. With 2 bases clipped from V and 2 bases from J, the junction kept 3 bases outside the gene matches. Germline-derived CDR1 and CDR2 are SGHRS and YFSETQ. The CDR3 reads CASSLQGSQETQYF. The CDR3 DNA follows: TGCGCCAGCAGCTTACAGGGGTCTCAAGAGACCCAGTACTTC.

This chain's CDR3 is CASSLGSGNQPQHF. The CDR3 region has the DNA TGTGCCAGCAGCTTGGGGTCAGGTAATCAGCCCCAGCATTTT. The rearrangement uses TRBV5-8 and TRBJ1-5; D unresolved. The germline V and J ends were trimmed by 0 bases and 4 bases, with 8 bases remaining between them. Germline lookup yields CDR1 SGHTS and CDR2 YDEGEE. The CDR3 is 14 residues long.